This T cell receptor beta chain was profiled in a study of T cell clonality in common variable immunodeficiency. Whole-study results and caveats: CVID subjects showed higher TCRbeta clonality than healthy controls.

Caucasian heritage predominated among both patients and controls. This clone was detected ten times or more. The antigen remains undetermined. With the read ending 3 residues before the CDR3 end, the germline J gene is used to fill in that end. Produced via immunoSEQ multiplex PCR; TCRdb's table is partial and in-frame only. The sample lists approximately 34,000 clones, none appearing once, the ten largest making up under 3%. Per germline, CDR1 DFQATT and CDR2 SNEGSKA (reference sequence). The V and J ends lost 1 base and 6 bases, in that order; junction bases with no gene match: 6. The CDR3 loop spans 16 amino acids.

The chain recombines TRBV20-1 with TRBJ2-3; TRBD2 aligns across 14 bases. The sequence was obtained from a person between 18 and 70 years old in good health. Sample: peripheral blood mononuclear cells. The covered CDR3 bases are TGCAGTGCTAGAGGCCGACTAGCGGGGGGGCACGATACG. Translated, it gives CSARGRLAGGHDT. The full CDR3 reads CSARGRLAGGHDTQYF.